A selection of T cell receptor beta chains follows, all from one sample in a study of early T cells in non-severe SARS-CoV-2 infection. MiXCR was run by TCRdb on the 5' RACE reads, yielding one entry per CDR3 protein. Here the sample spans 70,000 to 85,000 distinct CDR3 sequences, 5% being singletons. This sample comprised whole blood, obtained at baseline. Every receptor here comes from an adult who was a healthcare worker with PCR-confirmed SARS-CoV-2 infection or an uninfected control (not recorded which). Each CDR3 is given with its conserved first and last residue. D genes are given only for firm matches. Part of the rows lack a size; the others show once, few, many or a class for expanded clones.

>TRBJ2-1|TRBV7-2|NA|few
CASSPFAGLYNEQFF
TGTGCCAGCAGTCCTTTTGCGGGACTCTACAATGAGCAGTTCTTC
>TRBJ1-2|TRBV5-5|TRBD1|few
CASSLAYRGTNGYTF
TGTGCCAGCAGCTTGGCGTACAGGGGGACGAATGGCTACACCTTC
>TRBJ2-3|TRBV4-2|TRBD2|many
CASSQAQREGTDTQYF
TGTGCCAGCAGCCAAGCCCAGCGGGAGGGCACAGATACGCAGTATTTT
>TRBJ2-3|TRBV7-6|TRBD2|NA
CASSLGLAGGRTDTQYF
TGTGCCAGCAGCTTGGGACTAGCGGGAGGCCGCACAGATACGCAGTATTTT
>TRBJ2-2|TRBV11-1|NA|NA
CASSSDLAGELFF
TGTGCCAGCAGCTCCGACCTGGCCGGGGAGCTGTTTTTT
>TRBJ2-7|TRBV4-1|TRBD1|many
CASSQASDRATYEQYF
TGCGCCAGCAGCCAAGCCTCGGACAGGGCTACCTACGAGCAGTACTTC
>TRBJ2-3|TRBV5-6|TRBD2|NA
CASSFTSGSAYYSPDTQYF
TGTGCCAGCAGCTTTACTAGCGGGAGTGCCTATTATAGTCCAGATACGCAGTATTTT
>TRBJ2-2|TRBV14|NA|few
CASSQGESDTGELFF
TGTGCCAGCAGCCAGGGAGAATCGGACACCGGGGAGCTGTTTTTT
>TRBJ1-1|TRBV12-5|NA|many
CASGTTGSEAFF
TGTGCTAGTGGCACAACAGGGTCCGAAGCTTTCTTT
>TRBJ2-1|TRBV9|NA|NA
CASSLRGHEQFF
TGTGCCAGCAGCTTACGAGGGCATGAGCAGTTCTTC
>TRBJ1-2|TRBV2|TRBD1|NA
CASREIYQGAGYGYTF
TGTGCCAGCAGAGAGATCTATCAGGGGGCAGGCTATGGCTACACCTTC
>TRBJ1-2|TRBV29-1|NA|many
CSDRTVYGYTF
TGCAGCGATAGGACAGTTTATGGCTACACCTTC
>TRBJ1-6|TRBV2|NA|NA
CASSELKAWGSPLHF
TGTGCCAGCAGTGAGTTAAAGGCCTGGGGTTCACCCCTCCACTTT
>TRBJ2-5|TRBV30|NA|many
CAWNGGPLETQYF
TGTGCCTGGAATGGAGGGCCATTAGAGACCCAGTACTTC
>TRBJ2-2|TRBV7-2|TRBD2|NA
CASSLDRASGRDGTGELFF
TGTGCCAGCAGCTTAGATAGGGCTAGCGGGAGAGATGGCACCGGGGAGCTGTTTTTT
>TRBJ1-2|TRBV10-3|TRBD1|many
CAIRPDRGLNYGYTF
TGTGCCATCAGACCAGACAGGGGGCTCAACTATGGCTACACCTTC
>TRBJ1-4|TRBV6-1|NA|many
CASRGDWQAEKLFF
TGTGCCAGCAGGGGAGATTGGCAGGCTGAAAAACTGTTTTTT
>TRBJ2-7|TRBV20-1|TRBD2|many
CSARDSSGRSYEQYF
TGCAGTGCTAGAGACTCTAGCGGGCGCTCCTACGAGCAGTACTTC
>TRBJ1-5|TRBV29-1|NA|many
CSALLGNSNQPQHF
TGCAGCGCTCTTCTGGGGAATAGCAATCAGCCCCAGCATTTT
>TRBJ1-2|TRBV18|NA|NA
CASSSPTGLYGYTF
TGTGCCAGCTCATCCCCTACAGGTCTCTATGGCTACACCTTC
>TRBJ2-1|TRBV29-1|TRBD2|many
CSVELGGGAYNEQFF
TGCAGCGTTGAGTTGGGGGGAGGGGCGTACAATGAGCAGTTCTTC
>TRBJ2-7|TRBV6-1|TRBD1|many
CASSDPGQGRYEQYF
TGTGCCAGCAGTGATCCGGGACAGGGGAGATACGAGCAGTACTTC
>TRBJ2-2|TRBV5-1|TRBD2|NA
CASSWREDGTGELFF
TGCGCCAGCAGCTGGCGGGAGGATGGCACCGGGGAGCTGTTTTTT
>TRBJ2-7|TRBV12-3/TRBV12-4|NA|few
CASRAPTASYEQYF
TGTGCCAGCAGGGCCCCGACAGCCTCCTACGAGCAGTACTTC
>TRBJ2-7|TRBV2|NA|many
CASSVDYEQYF
TGTGCCAGCAGTGTAGACTACGAGCAGTACTTC
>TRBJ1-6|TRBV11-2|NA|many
CASSFSGAGSPLHF
TGTGCCAGCAGCTTCTCTGGGGCCGGTTCACCCCTCCACTTT
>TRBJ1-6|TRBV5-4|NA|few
CASSLLGGQDSPLHF
TGTGCCAGCAGCTTGTTAGGGGGTCAGGATTCACCCCTCCACTTT
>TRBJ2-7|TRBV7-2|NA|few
CASSPTRGEQYF
TGTGCCAGCAGCCCTACTAGAGGCGAGCAGTACTTC
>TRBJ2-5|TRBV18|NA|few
CASSPRPPVQETQYF
TGTGCCAGCTCCCCGAGGCCTCCGGTTCAAGAGACCCAGTACTTC
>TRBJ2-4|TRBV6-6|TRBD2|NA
CASSQGTSGSLAKNIQYF
TGTGCCAGCAGTCAAGGGACTAGCGGGAGCCTGGCCAAAAACATTCAGTACTTC
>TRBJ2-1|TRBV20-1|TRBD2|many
CSASPPIAGGGEQFF
TGCAGTGCCAGCCCGCCTATAGCGGGAGGTGGTGAGCAGTTCTTC
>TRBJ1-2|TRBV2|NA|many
CASSEAVNYGYTF
TGTGCCAGCAGTGAGGCAGTTAACTATGGCTACACCTTC
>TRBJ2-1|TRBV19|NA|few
CASSRSGFYNEQFF
TGTGCCAGTAGTAGAAGCGGGTTCTACAATGAGCAGTTCTTC
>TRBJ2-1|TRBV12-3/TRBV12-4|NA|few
CASSLYRGSYNEQFF
TGTGCCAGCAGTCTATACCGCGGCTCCTACAATGAGCAGTTCTTC
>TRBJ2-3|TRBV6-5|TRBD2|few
CASSYSRTSGSTDTQYF
TGTGCCAGCAGTTACTCCAGGACTAGCGGAAGCACAGATACGCAGTATTTT
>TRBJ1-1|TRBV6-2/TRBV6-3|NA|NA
CASSYDSGDTEAFF
TGTGCCAGCAGTTACGACTCCGGGGACACTGAAGCTTTCTTT
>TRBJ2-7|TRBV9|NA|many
CASSVGAGTTYEQYF
TGTGCCAGCAGCGTAGGGGCAGGGACAACCTACGAGCAGTACTTC
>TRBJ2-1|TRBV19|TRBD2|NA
CASSIRLADPYNEQFF
TGTGCCAGTAGTATACGGCTAGCGGATCCCTACAATGAGCAGTTCTTC
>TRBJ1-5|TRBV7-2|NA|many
CASSILSGNQPQHF
TGTGCCAGCAGCATACTCTCAGGGAATCAGCCCCAGCATTTT
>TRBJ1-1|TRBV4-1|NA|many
CASSPQVVDTEAFF
TGCGCCAGCAGCCCCCAGGTGGTGGACACTGAAGCTTTCTTT
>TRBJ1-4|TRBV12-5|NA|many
CASSERGDEKLFF
TGTGCTAGTTCGGAAAGGGGAGATGAAAAACTGTTTTTT
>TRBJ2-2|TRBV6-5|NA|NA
CASRWTPNTGELFF
TGTGCCAGCAGGTGGACACCGAACACCGGGGAGCTGTTTTTT
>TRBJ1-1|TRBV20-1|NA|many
CSARSPQGYLAEAFF
TGCAGTGCTAGATCTCCCCAGGGGTATCTGGCTGAAGCTTTCTTT
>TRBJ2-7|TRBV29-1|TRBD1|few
CSVTSKGQSLPYEQYF
TGCAGCGTCACCTCTAAGGGACAGTCCCTTCCCTACGAGCAGTACTTC
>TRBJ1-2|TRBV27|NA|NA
CASSLRGQSGYTF
TGTGCCAGCAGTTTAAGAGGGCAGAGCGGCTACACCTTC
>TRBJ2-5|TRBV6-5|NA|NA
CASSYLGQTVETQYF
TGTGCCAGCAGTTACCTCGGACAGACAGTAGAGACCCAGTACTTC
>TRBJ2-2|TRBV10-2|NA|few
CASRETNTGELFF
TGCGCCAGCAGGGAGACGAACACCGGGGAGCTGTTTTTT
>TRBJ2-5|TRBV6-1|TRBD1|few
CASSGNRGRETQYF
TGTGCCAGCAGTGGTAACAGGGGGCGGGAGACCCAGTACTTC
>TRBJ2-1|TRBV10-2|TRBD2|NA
CASSDPSGAVGEQFF
TGCGCCAGCAGTGACCCTAGCGGAGCCGTAGGTGAGCAGTTCTTC